What follows is one T cell receptor (beta chain) and its context. The entry originates in a study of blood T cell repertoires in COVID-19. Study overall: Samples taken during acute and convalescent COVID-19 were collected in the United States, Italy and Spain. The analysed material was cDNA or gDNA that came from T cells, B-cell-depleted T cells, or PBMCs.

The length of the CDR3 is 15 residues. V gave up 4 bases and J gave up 2 bases; unmatched junction bases: 8. Looked up from germline, CDR1 is SGHTS and CDR2 is YDEGEE. Per the study methods: For nucleated cells, counts were estimated from reference gene primer amplification. Generated by immunoSEQ multiplex PCR, the TCRdb table keeps only in-frame clones and is missing some. Clone size and V and J calls were adopted from that table, with D and trimming inferred from the DNA. The sample contains about 150,000 clones, about 89% of which appear only once. Sequenced: peripheral blood. The rearrangement links TRBV5-8 to TRBJ2-5; 7 nucleotides line up with TRBD2. The TCR sequence derives from a man in his fifties with acute or convalescent COVID-19. This chain's CDR3 is CASSLGSAGQETQYF. The CDR3 region has the DNA TGTGCCAGCAGCCTGGGGTCAGCGGGGCAAGAGACCCAGTACTTC.